The clone carrying this T cell receptor (beta chain) was picked up a small number of times. No antigen is known for it. In the same sample, other DNA sequences code for this CDR3. Profiling relied on immunoSEQ multiplex PCR, and the TCRdb table lists in-frame clones only, not all of them. This sample has about a million clones, with 60% to 80% found just once. With 2 bases removed from V and 6 bases from J, the gap between germline ends came to 8 bases. There are 12 residues in the CDR3. Germline loops: CDR1 MNHNY, CDR2 SVGAGI (reference sequence). This sample is drawn from a study of shared clonotypes between healthy human individuals. Study results and limitations: Sampling covered blood only; tissue repertoires likely differ. Generation of non-shared clonotypes was less probable than generation of clonotypes shared by all four donors.

The J gene is TRBJ2-7, the V gene TRBV6-6; the D is unclear. This TCR was recovered from a man younger than 30 in good health. Some clones in this sample may be carry-over from other donors' samples. Sequenced input: memory CD4+ T cells from PBMCs. Subset given: CD45RA-negative fraction. CDR3 nucleotides: TGTGCCAGCAGTTACGGGGTGGGCGAGCAGTACTTC. This translates into CASSYGVGEQYF.